Reported below is one T cell receptor beta chain. No antigen is known for it. Repertoires were generated with immunoSEQ multiplex PCR, while TCRdb's copy carries only in-frame clones and drops some. The sample lists over 25,000 clones, approximately 81% seen once, with about 3% in the top ten. This record comes from a study of PD-L1 blockade in urothelial cancer. Study context: Blood was tested 3 weeks (second dose) and 6 weeks into treatment.

The length of the CDR3 is 15 residues. Germline values: CDR1 LGHNA, CDR2 YSLEER. Trimming took off 1 base at V and 2 bases at J, with 9 bases between the two ends. Described time point: peripheral blood 6 weeks after treatment start. The study's findings and limits: Tumor-associated blood clones were expanded more by durable-benefit patients at 3 weeks.

This specimen was PBMCs, taken around atezolizumab (anti-PD-L1) treatment. This receptor was obtained from a man in his 70s with urothelial cancer. V is TRBV4-3 and J is TRBJ1-3; possible D gene TRBD1, 6 bases. The CDR3 loop reads CASSQGEGAGNTIYF. CDR3 sequence (DNA): TGCGCCAGCAGCCAAGGTGAGGGGGCTGGAAACACCATATATTTT.